A selection of T cell receptor beta chains follows, all from one sample in a study of blood T cell repertoires in COVID-19. Profiling relied on immunoSEQ multiplex PCR, and the TCRdb table lists in-frame clones only, not all of them. The table has tens of thousands of clones, around four fifths seen once. Specimen: peripheral blood. The origin of the receptors is a woman aged 55-69 years with acute or convalescent COVID-19. CDR3s leave out the opening cysteine and the closing phenylalanine or tryptophan.

j_call v_call cdr3_length cdr3_aa
TRBJ2-1 TRBV6-5 13 ASSYASSGLNEQF
TRBJ2-4 TRBV23-1 14 ASSPTFPEAKNIQY
TRBJ2-5 TRBV11-3 11 ASTRDRQETQY
TRBJ2-1 TRBV7-2 13 ASSPTSGSYNEQF
TRBJ2-2 TRBV7-2 11 ASSIDYTGELF
TRBJ1-2 TRBV13 11 ASSPTGGYGYT
TRBJ1-1 TRBV5-8 17 ASSYGWDRGSRMNTEAF
TRBJ2-1 TRBV4-3 13 ASSQGTGDYNEQF
TRBJ1-6 TRBV23-1 20 ASSILRRDPPKGGSYNSPLH
TRBJ2-2 TRBV2 15 ASSSTGTSGTTGELF
TRBJ1-3 TRBV5-1 12 ASSQSMSGNTIY
TRBJ1-3 TRBV6-5 11 ASGPSTGNTIY
TRBJ1-6 TRBV13 12 ASSLGRQNSPLH
TRBJ2-7 TRBV11-3 11 ASSLAWSGEQY
TRBJ2-1 TRBV9 15 ASSVASGGASYNEQF
TRBJ1-2 TRBV6-6 14 ASSSGQEPLLNGYT
TRBJ2-7 TRBV7-2 12 ASHVAGGPLEQY
TRBJ2-7 TRBV5-5 12 ASSFTGIPYEQY
TRBJ1-2 TRBV4-2 11 ASSQDEGEGYT
TRBJ1-5 TRBV19 14 ASSALGQGSNQPQH
TRBJ2-1 TRBV29-1 11 SALAGAANEQF
TRBJ2-5 TRBV3-1/TRBV3-2 10 ASSQAGETQY
TRBJ1-5 TRBV7-8 13 ASSSEDRINQPQH
TRBJ2-7 TRBV7-2 11 ASRPPSGYEQY
TRBJ2-3 TRBV5-1 14 ASSRIGQGIPDTQY
TRBJ1-2 TRBV7-8 12 ASSLVIREGGYT
TRBJ1-1 TRBV19 11 ASSIQVSTEAF
TRBJ2-7 TRBV9 13 ASSVGLAGTYEQY
TRBJ2-5 TRBV6-5 12 ASSYGGVQETQY
TRBJ1-2 TRBV6-5 13 ASSYRGAGNYGYT
TRBJ2-7 TRBV6-5 10 ASRDRAYEQY
TRBJ2-2 TRBV6-5 12 ASKGAGGVVRLF
TRBJ2-5 TRBV3-1/TRBV3-2 14 ASSLGLAGGRETQY
TRBJ1-4 TRBV9 14 ASSVGQGAANEKLF
TRBJ2-7 TRBV5-1 14 ASSIGTSGGTSEQY
TRBJ1-2 TRBV19 14 ASSINNPGTGVGYT
TRBJ1-5 TRBV9 12 ASSADRDQSAQH
TRBJ2-3 TRBV11-2 14 ASSLVRLGAGNTQY
TRBJ1-2 TRBV5-1 15 ASSLTPGQGGFYGYT
TRBJ1-4 TRBV19 9 ASKDSFELF
TRBJ1-1 TRBV6-5 12 ASKYRGLNTEAF
TRBJ1-4 TRBV7-9 13 ASSSEGAAGEKLF
TRBJ1-3 TRBV30 11 AWNQGSGNTIY
TRBJ1-2 TRBV5-5 12 ASSLGGFRAGYT
TRBJ2-1 TRBV5-1 14 ASSSNSAGAYNEQF
TRBJ1-1 TRBV5-4 10 ASSFWQNEAF
TRBJ1-4 TRBV7-7 14 ASSPDRGRAREKLF
TRBJ2-1 TRBV5-4 14 ASSLGSGRAGNEQF
TRBJ2-7 TRBV5-1 13 ASEAGTGASGEQY
TRBJ2-3 TRBV10-1 17 ASSSDLIQGAPSTDTQY